This TCR beta chain was captured in a study of OX40 agonist ivuxolimab in advanced cancers. About the research overall: The drug used for patients, ivuxolimab, was an agonistic anti-OX40 (CD134) antibody. At around 83% male, the cohort had a mean age of approximately 60 years, ranging from about 23 to 80. General study points: Averaged across samples, CD8+ T cells carried more expanded clones than CD4+ did.

Libraries were prepared by immunoSEQ multiplex PCR; TCRdb keeps only in-frame clonotypes and omits some of them. The sample consists of more than 10,000 clones, around nine tenths of them appearing once. Unmatched junction bases numbered 5, after V lost 2 bases and J lost 8 bases. This CDR3 is built from 14 residues. CDR1 is MRHNA, CDR2 SNTAGT, per germline. Excluded were patients having autoimmune disease history or systemic immunosuppression. Turning to this clone: The antigen remains undetermined.

The sequenced sample was CD4+ or CD8+ T cells sorted from blood, obtained in a trial of the OX40 agonist ivuxolimab. This clonotype was obtained from an adult with an advanced solid tumor such as melanoma, head and neck, liver or kidney cancer. The V gene is TRBV6-4, the J gene TRBJ2-2; 7 bases agree with TRBD1. The CDR3 DNA is TGTGCCAGCAGTGACACCACAGGGGCTGGGGAGCTGTTTTTT. This codes for CASSDTTGAGELFF.